These 7 T cell receptor beta chains were sequenced from one sample in a study of CD8 T cells in ankylosing spondylitis. TCRdb re-called the 5' RACE reads with MiXCR, one entry per CDR3 protein. The sample consists of roughly 180,000 distinct CDR3 sequences, 9.8% of them appearing once. Sequenced input: blood, either unsorted or a sorted T cell fraction (not recorded which). Every receptor here comes from a female donor with ankylosing spondylitis or in good health (not recorded which).

This clonotype has ten or more counts. This sequence joins TRBV7-9 and TRBJ1-1, with unresolved D. Germline loops: CDR1 SEHNR, CDR2 FQNEAQ (reference sequence). With 1 base removed from V and 4 bases from J, the gap between germline ends came to 10 bases. The CDR3 runs 14 residues. The CDR3 DNA follows: TGTGCCAGCAGCTTAGTCGTACACCTCACTGAAGCTTTCTTT. Translation gives CASSLVVHLTEAFF.

This clonotype has a count of ten or more. This chain joins TRBV4-3 and TRBJ1-3; unclear D gene. The length of the CDR3 is 17 residues. V was shortened by 4 bases and J by 3 bases, with 19 bases between the two germline ends. Per germline, CDR1 LGHNA and CDR2 YSLEER. DNA of the CDR3: TGCGCCAGCAGCCCTCATCAGACGGGGTCACTTGGAAACACCATATATTTT. Its translation is CASSPHQTGSLGNTIYF.

This chain links TRBV4-3 with TRBJ1-2, with 9 bases fitting TRBD1. CDR1 is LGHNA and CDR2 is YSLEER in the germline V gene. Trimming took 4 bases from V and 4 from J; bases not matched to a gene: 4. This CDR3 has 14 amino acids. The CDR3 region has the DNA TGCGCCAGCAGCCCGGGACAGGGTAGCTATGGCTACACCTTC. Translation gives CASSPGQGSYGYTF.

This clonotype was seen a handful of times. The rearrangement uses TRBV20-1 and TRBJ1-1; maybe TRBD1 (5 bases). V lost 1 base and J 2 bases, leaving 8 bases between the germline ends. Germline loops: CDR1 DFQATT, CDR2 SNEGSKA (reference sequence). CDR3 length: 13 residues. Here the CDR3 reads CSARGGTNTEAFF. In DNA, the CDR3 is TGCAGTGCTAGAGGGGGGACCAACACTGAAGCTTTCTTT.

CDR3 residues: CTASGSNSPLHF. The DNA for the CDR3 is TGCACAGCCAGTGGGAGTAATTCACCCCTCCACTTT. The chain couples TRBV20-1 to TRBJ1-6; the D is unclear. Germline loops: CDR1 DFQATT, CDR2 SNEGSKA (reference sequence). This CDR3 contains 12 residues.

This clonotype was found a few times. The CDR3 region has the DNA TGTGCCAGCAGTTTAGGGTCGGGACTAGCGGGAGATACGCAGTATTTT. It specifies CASSLGSGLAGDTQYF. V and J are TRBV27 and TRBJ2-3; 12 bases map to TRBD2. Germline V gene data show CDR1 as MNHEY and CDR2 as SMNVEV (reference sequence). V was clipped by 2 bases and J by 5 bases; unmatched bases: 5. CDR3 length equals 16 residues.

This clonotype has just a few counts. This chain connects TRBV29-1 to TRBJ2-7; 13 nucleotides match TRBD2. Germline-derived CDR1 and CDR2 are SQVTM and ANQGSEA. J lost 4 bases, V lost 6 bases, and 9 bases had no gene match. The CDR3 contains 15 residues. Here the CDR3 DNA reads TGCAGCGTCAACGGACTAGCGGGAGCAGAGTACGAGCAGTACTTC. It codes for CSVNGLAGAEYEQYF.